The following is a TCR beta chain sequence with its context. Its target is not known. Primers included in the PCR were 60 Vbeta and 13 Jbeta primers. Measured with immunoSEQ multiplex PCR; TCRdb has only the in-frame clones, and not every one. The sample shows 120,000 to 150,000 clones, 70% of them seen only once. The germline V gene has CDR1 MNHEY and CDR2 SVGAGI. The CDR3 is 14 residues long. With 6 bases removed from V and 3 bases from J, the gap between germline ends came to 14 bases. The data were obtained in a study of cytomegalovirus exposure and HLA in healthy donors. General study results and limits: Sequencing artifact likely explains a cluster of highly shared sequence variants.

The rearrangement joins TRBV6-5 to TRBJ2-5; maybe TRBD2 (6 bases). The receptor comes from a woman in her thirties in good health and CMV-seronegative. Source material: PBMCs. The CDR3 sequence is CASSSGLREETQYF. The CDR3, as DNA: TGTGCCAGCAGCTCGGGACTCCGGGAAGAGACCCAGTACTTC.